What follows are 29 T cell receptor beta chains derived from one specimen sequenced in a study of cytomegalovirus exposure and HLA in healthy donors. A multiplex PCR was run with 60 Vbeta primers and 13 Jbeta primers. The method was immunoSEQ multiplex PCR; TCRdb's version includes in-frame clones alone and lacks a portion of them. The sample lists over 100,000 clones; around 78% were seen once. Sequences were obtained from PBMCs. These receptor sequences come from a female donor in good health and CMV-seropositive.

The V and J genes are TRBV2 and TRBJ2-1; TRBD2 aligns across 7 bases. Germline V lookup: CDR1 SNHLY, CDR2 FYNNEI. J lost 7 bases, V lost 5 bases, and 8 bases had no gene match. CDR3 length equals 14 residues. CDR3 DNA: TGTGCCAGCAGTTCAACCGGGGGGAGGAATGAGCAGTTCTTC. Translated, it gives CASSSTGGRNEQFF.

The CDR3 DNA reads as TGTGCCAGCAGTGTAGGACTAGCGGGAGGTTCAGAGACCCAGTACTTC. Its translation is CASSVGLAGGSETQYF. The chain has TRBV2 and TRBJ2-5, with 14 bases fitting TRBD2. Germline loops: CDR1 SNHLY, CDR2 FYNNEI. Trimming took 4 bases from V and 4 from J; bases not matched to a gene: 5. The CDR3 runs to 16 residues.

This clone is a singleton in its sample. The genes are TRBV6-1 and TRBJ1-5; D is uncertain. The CDR3 spans 15 residues. V was shortened by 8 bases and J by 0 bases, with 14 bases between the two germline ends. Germline loops: CDR1 MNHNS, CDR2 SASEGT. CDR3 region: CASEFTAYSNQPQHF. The CDR3 DNA reads TGTGCCAGCGAATTTACAGCTTATAGCAATCAGCCCCAGCATTTT.

The chain is built from TRBV30 and TRBJ1-3, with TRBD1 matching over 10 bases. This CDR3 is 18 amino acids long. Germline V gene sequence: CDR1 GTSNPN, CDR2 SVGIG (reference sequence). V trimming: 7 bases; J trimming: 0 bases; junction bases outside the gene matches: 15. In DNA form, the CDR3 reads TGTGCCTCAAAGATGCGACAGGGGGCATTGAGCTCTGGAAACACCATATATTTT. It specifies CASKMRQGALSSGNTIYF.

CDR3 sequence: CASSPLGGNAEAFF. The CDR3 DNA reads TGCGCCAGCAGCCCATTGGGGGGTAACGCTGAAGCTTTCTTT. V is TRBV5-1 and J is TRBJ1-1; D is possibly TRBD1 (5 bases). Deletions cut 4 bases from V and 6 bases from J, with 16 bases between. This CDR3 spans 14 amino acids. The germline gives CDR1 SGHRS, CDR2 YFSETQ.

This clone was seen a few times. The CDR3 region has the DNA TGTGCCAGCAGAGGGTTGGGGGCGGGGAACACTGAAGCTTTCTTT. Residues: CASRGLGAGNTEAFF. The chain is built from TRBV6-6 and TRBJ1-1; a weak D match, TRBD1 (6 bases). Germline V gene sequence: CDR1 MNHNY, CDR2 SVGAGI (reference sequence). This CDR3 is built from 15 residues. V lost 6 bases and J lost 1, with 15 bases in between.

This clone appeared once. V usage is TRBV7-9 and J usage is TRBJ2-2; TRBD1 matches 7 bases. This CDR3 has 15 amino acids. Losses at the gene ends were 5 bases for V and 2 bases for J; bases not matched to a gene: 5. The V gene's germline CDR1 is SEHNR and CDR2 FQNEAQ (reference sequence). The CDR3 here is CASSVRQGNTGELFF. The CDR3 DNA reads as TGTGCCAGCAGCGTCCGACAGGGAAACACCGGGGAGCTGTTTTTT.

The rearrangement joins TRBV6-1 to TRBJ1-1; no reliable D call. Deletions cut 6 bases from V and 1 base from J, with 12 bases between. The CDR3 is made up of 14 amino acids. Germline CDR1 MNHNS, CDR2 SASEGT. CDR3 region: CASRLAAENTEAFF. CDR3 bases: TGTGCCAGCAGGCTAGCTGCAGAGAACACTGAAGCTTTCTTT.

The rearrangement links TRBV19 to TRBJ2-3; 11 nucleotides line up with TRBD2. Unmatched junction bases numbered 11, after V lost 9 bases and J lost 0 bases. Germline CDR1 and CDR2: LNHDA and SQIVND (reference sequence). The CDR3 spans 17 residues. The CDR3 loop is CASRGLAGGVSTDTQYF. In DNA form, the CDR3 reads TGTGCCAGCCGCGGGCTAGCGGGGGGAGTTAGCACAGATACGCAGTATTTT.

The chain employs TRBV10-1 and TRBJ2-1, with D possibly TRBD2 on 6 matching bases. From germline, CDR1 is WNHNN and CDR2 SYGVQD (reference sequence). This CDR3 is built from 19 residues. Trimming shortened V by 0 bases and J by 6 bases, and 24 bases separated the two germline ends. This CDR3 reads CASSESTRASDMLGNEQFF. For the CDR3, the DNA is TGCGCCAGCAGTGAGTCGACTCGGGCTAGCGACATGTTGGGCAATGAGCAGTTCTTC.

The chain couples TRBV5-1 to TRBJ2-7; D may be TRBD2 (5 bases). V was trimmed by 1 base and J by 3 bases, leaving 11 bases between them. The CDR3 runs 14 residues. Germline-derived CDR1 and CDR2 are SGHRS and YFSETQ. In DNA form, the CDR3 reads TGCGCCAGCAGCTTGATAAAAGGGAGCTACGAGCAGTACTTC. Amino acids: CASSLIKGSYEQYF. Combining the CDR3 with reference TRBV5-1 and TRBJ2-7 gives the whole variable domain KAGVTQTPRYLIKTRGQQVTLSCSPISGHRSVSWYQQTPGQGLQFLFEYFSETQRNKGNFPGRFSGRQFSNSRSEMNVSTLELGDSALYLCASSLIKGSYEQYFGPGTRLTVT.

The rearrangement uses TRBV28 and TRBJ1-2; TRBD1 matches at 8 bases. Looked up from germline, CDR1 is MDHEN and CDR2 is SYDVKM. Trimming at V came to 5 bases and at J to 1 base, leaving 12 bases not matched to a gene. CDR3 length: 17 amino acids. The CDR3 loop is CASSIPRTGRINYGYTF. In DNA form, the CDR3 reads TGTGCCAGCAGTATCCCTCGGACAGGGCGAATTAACTATGGCTACACCTTC.

The V gene is TRBV28, the J gene TRBJ1-4, with 7 bases identical to TRBD1. CDR3 size: 14 residues. J lost 6 bases, V lost 8 bases, and 9 bases had no gene match. CDR1 is MDHEN and CDR2 is SYDVKM in the germline V gene. The CDR3 sequence: CASHQGGGYEKLFF. CDR3 DNA: TGTGCCAGCCACCAAGGGGGCGGTTATGAAAAACTGTTTTTT.

The rearrangement joins TRBV5-4 to TRBJ1-2; the D is unclear. The germline V gene encodes CDR1 SGHNT and CDR2 YYREEE (reference sequence). CDR3 length equals 13 residues. V shed 2 bases and J shed 2 bases, with 7 bases lying between them. The CDR3 bases are TGTGCCAGCAGCTTCGCACGGAACTATGGCTACACCTTC. Translated, it gives CASSFARNYGYTF.

The chain is built from TRBV11-2 and TRBJ2-7, with D perhaps TRBD1 (6 bases). Germline V gives CDR1 SGHAT, CDR2 FQNNGV. The V end lost 2 bases, the J end lost 6 bases, and 17 bases lay between the germline ends. The CDR3 has 15 residues. CDR3 loop: CASSLSFPTTGEQYF. In nucleotides, the CDR3 is TGTGCCAGCAGCTTAAGTTTCCCGACGACAGGCGAGCAGTACTTC.

This chain links TRBV29-1 with TRBJ1-2; TRBD1 aligns across 7 bases. Germline V gene sequence: CDR1 SQVTM, CDR2 ANQGSEA. V dropped 4 bases and J dropped 6; count of bases not matched to a gene: 8. The CDR3 is 13 residues long. The CDR3 reads CSVGADRADGYTF. The CDR3, as DNA: TGCAGCGTTGGGGCTGACAGGGCGGATGGCTACACCTTC.

The V call is TRBV5-4, the J call TRBJ2-3; TRBD2 matches 7 bases. Germline loops: CDR1 SGHNT, CDR2 YYREEE (reference sequence). Trimming cost V 2 bases and J 0 bases; bases outside gene matches: 12. The CDR3 runs to 18 residues. As DNA, the CDR3 is TGTGCCAGCAGCTTCCTCGTAACGGCTAGCGGAAGCACAGATACGCAGTATTTT. Protein: CASSFLVTASGSTDTQYF.

V is TRBV2 and J is TRBJ2-5, with a tentative D call TRBD1 (5 bases). The J call may be wrong; the DNA end is better matched by TRBJ2-7. Germline lookup yields CDR1 SNHLY and CDR2 FYNNEI. The CDR3 covers 13 residues. CDR3 amino acids: CASSVQGPYEQYF. Here the CDR3 DNA reads TGTGCCAGCAGTGTTCAGGGCCCCTACGAGCAGTACTTC.

For this clone: Other DNA sequences in this sample translate to the same CDR3. This chain uses TRBV11-2 with TRBJ1-1; D is possibly TRBD1 (5 bases). This CDR3 has 13 amino acids. In germline, CDR1 is SGHAT, CDR2 FQNNGV. V was pared by 2 bases and J by 4 bases, with 8 bases between. In DNA form, the CDR3 reads TGTGCCAGCAGCTTACAGGGCGGCACTGAAGCTTTCTTT. This encodes CASSLQGGTEAFF.

A word on this clone: Within the sample, other DNA sequences also encode this same CDR3. The chain uses TRBV6-5 and TRBJ2-1, with 8 bases matching TRBD2. Trimming removed 6 bases from V and 6 bases from J; junction bases left unmatched: 10. Germline CDR1 reads MNHEY; CDR2 reads SVGAGI. The CDR3 is made up of 15 amino acids. Written as DNA, the CDR3 is TGTGCCAGCAGAAGGAGCGGGAGTAGGGTCAATGAGCAGTTCTTC. Translating gives CASRRSGSRVNEQFF.

This chain uses TRBV5-5 with TRBJ1-1; TRBD1 matches 7 bases. V was clipped by 3 bases and J by 1 base; unmatched bases: 6. This CDR3 region has 15 residues. CDR1 is SGHKS and CDR2 is YYEKEE in the germline V gene (reference sequence). CDR3 amino acids: CASSSTGSWNTEAFF. The CDR3 DNA reads TGTGCCAGCAGCTCGACAGGGTCGTGGAACACTGAAGCTTTCTTT.

This clone was detected a few times. J is TRBJ2-5 and V is TRBV5-1; 10 bases align to TRBD2. The CDR3 runs 17 residues. Losses at the gene ends were 0 bases for V and 0 bases for J; bases not matched to a gene: 5. Germline CDR1 is SGHRS and CDR2 is YFSETQ. The DNA for the CDR3 is TGCGCCAGCAGCTTGGGTGGGACTAGCGATAACCAAGAGACCCAGTACTTC. Translated: CASSLGGTSDNQETQYF.

CDR3 sequence (DNA): TGTGCCAGCAGCGAAACGGGACTAGCGGGAGTTAGGACCGGGGAGCTGTTTTTT. It codes for CASSETGLAGVRTGELFF. J is TRBJ2-2 and V is TRBV7-2; 14 bases map to TRBD2. Germline loops: CDR1 SGHTA, CDR2 FQGNSA. CDR3 length: 18 amino acids. J lost 5 bases, V lost 5 bases, and 10 bases had no gene match. Using reference TRBV7-2 and TRBJ2-2 for the parts outside the CDR3, the full variable domain is GAGVSQSPSNKVTEKGKDVELRCDPISGHTALYWYRQSLGQGLEFLIYFQGNSAPDKSGLPSDRFSAERTGGSVSTLTIQRTQQEDSAVYLCASSETGLAGVRTGELFFGEGSRLTVL.

The J gene is TRBJ1-4, the V gene TRBV7-7; 7 bases fit TRBD1. V dropped 5 bases and J dropped 3; count of bases not matched to a gene: 3. The CDR3 is 14 residues long. Looked up from germline, CDR1 is SSHAT and CDR2 is FNYEAQ (reference sequence). The CDR3 DNA reads TGTGCCAGCAGCAAACAGGGGCCTAATGAAAAACTGTTTTTT. It encodes CASSKQGPNEKLFF.

The chain is built from TRBV29-1 and TRBJ2-2, with TRBD2 as a possible D gene (5 bases). The CDR3 length is 13 residues. CDR1 is SQVTM, CDR2 ANQGSEA, per germline. Trimming removed 4 bases from V and 2 bases from J, with 8 bases in between. Written as DNA, the CDR3 is TGCAGCGTTGGACGGGAAAACACCGGGGAGCTGTTTTTT. This translates into CSVGRENTGELFF.

V gene TRBV4-1 combines with J gene TRBJ2-5, with unresolved D. CDR1 MGHRA and CDR2 YSYEKL come from the germline V gene. Deletions cut 2 bases from V and 2 bases from J, with 12 bases between. The CDR3 consists of 15 residues. This chain's CDR3 is CASSQTVTYQETQYF. DNA for the CDR3: TGCGCCAGCAGCCAAACGGTAACCTATCAAGAGACCCAGTACTTC.

V and J are TRBV6-1 and TRBJ2-3; 8 positions match TRBD1. The V gene end was trimmed by 6 bases and the J gene end by 2 bases; junction bases not matched to a gene: 4. The germline gives CDR1 MNHNS, CDR2 SASEGT. This CDR3 is built from 14 residues. The CDR3 spells CASREQGDTDTQYF. In nucleotides, the CDR3 is TGTGCCAGCAGAGAACAGGGGGACACAGATACGCAGTATTTT.

The rearrangement links TRBV5-4 to TRBJ2-3; 9 nucleotides align to TRBD2. Germline loops: CDR1 SGHNT, CDR2 YYREEE (reference sequence). Losses at the gene ends were 4 bases for V and 5 bases for J; bases not matched to a gene: 8. The CDR3 has 15 amino acids. CDR3 amino acids: CASSRGLAGGDTQYF. The CDR3 region has the DNA TGTGCCAGCAGCCGGGGACTAGCCGGAGGAGATACGCAGTATTTT.

V usage is TRBV14 and J usage is TRBJ2-7; TRBD2 matches at 8 bases. The CDR3 extends over 16 amino acids. Trimming cost V 1 base and J 4 bases; bases outside gene matches: 9. Germline CDR1 reads SGHDN; CDR2 reads FVKESK. CDR3 amino acids: CASSQVTLREGYEQYF. CDR3 coding DNA: TGTGCCAGCAGCCAAGTTACTTTACGGGAGGGATACGAGCAGTACTTC.